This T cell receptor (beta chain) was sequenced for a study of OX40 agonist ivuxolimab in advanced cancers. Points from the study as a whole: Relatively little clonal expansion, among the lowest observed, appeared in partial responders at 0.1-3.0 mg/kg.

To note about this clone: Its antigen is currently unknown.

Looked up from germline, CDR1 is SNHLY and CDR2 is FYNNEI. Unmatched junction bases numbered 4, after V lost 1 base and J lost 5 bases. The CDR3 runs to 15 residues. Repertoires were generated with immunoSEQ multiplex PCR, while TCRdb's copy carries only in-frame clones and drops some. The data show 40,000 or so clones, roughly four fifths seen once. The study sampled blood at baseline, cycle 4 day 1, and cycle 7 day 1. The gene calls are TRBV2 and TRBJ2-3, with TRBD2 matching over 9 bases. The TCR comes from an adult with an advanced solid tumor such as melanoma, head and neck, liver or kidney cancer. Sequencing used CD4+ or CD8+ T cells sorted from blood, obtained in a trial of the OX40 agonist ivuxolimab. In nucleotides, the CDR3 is TGTGCCAGCAGTGAAGAGGCACTAGCGGGAGATACGCAGTATTTT. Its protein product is CASSEEALAGDTQYF.